The clone carrying this TCR beta chain has at least ten counts. Its specificity is not known. Trimming removed 5 bases from V and 3 bases from J, with 8 bases in between. Germline assignment: CDR1 MDHEN and CDR2 SYDVKM. The CDR3 sequence is 12 residues long. The data belong to a study of T cells in Graves' hyperthyroidism and ophthalmopathy. Findings and limits, study-wide: For ophthalmopathy, model prediction preceded onset by a median about six months.

From RNA transcripts, TCR beta CDR3 regions were amplified. An initial round of RT-PCR targeting the TCR CDR3 relied on the HTBI primer set. MiXCR, run by TCRdb on the multiplex PCR reads, gives a single entry per CDR3 protein. The data show more than 350,000 distinct CDR3 sequences, 15% to 20% seen once. Sequenced material: blood. This chain connects TRBV28 to TRBJ2-7; D remains ambiguous. This sequence originates from a woman under 40 with Graves' hyperthyroidism that later progressed to Graves' ophthalmopathy. The CDR3 sequence: CASSPAGYEQYF. The CDR3 DNA reads TGTGCCAGCAGTCCAGCAGGCTACGAGCAGTACTTC.